The 23 T cell receptor beta chains below all came from one sample that was sequenced in a study of shared clonotypes between healthy human individuals. Libraries were prepared by immunoSEQ multiplex PCR; TCRdb keeps only in-frame clonotypes and omits some of them. Of about 960,000 clones listed, about three quarters are singletons. Sequenced material: memory CD4+ T cells sorted from blood. This sample's subset: CD45RA-negative fraction. These receptors came from a man in his late teens or twenties in good health.

With regard to this clone: Given a much more abundant clone one base away, this may be a read error. Other DNA sequences in this sample translate to the same CDR3. The J gene is TRBJ1-1, the V gene TRBV7-3; D is uncertain. Trimming removed 1 base at V and 0 bases at J, with 3 bases between. Germline CDR1 SGHTA, CDR2 FQGTGA. This CDR3 comprises 13 residues. CDR3 amino acids: CASSLRMNTEAFF. CDR3 in DNA: TGTGCCAGCAGCTTAAGGATGAACACTGAAGCTTTCTTT. The variable domain in full, completed from reference TRBV7-3 and TRBJ1-1, reads GAGVSQTPSNKVTEKGKYVELRCDPISGHTALYWYRQSLGQGPEFLIYFQGTGAADDSGLPNDRFFAVRPEGSVSTLKIQRTERGDSAVYLCASSLRMNTEAFFGQGTRLTVV.

This clone appeared a single time. The chain uses TRBV5-1 and TRBJ1-1, with 8 bases matching TRBD1. The junction had 8 bases not matched to a gene; V was cut back by 0 bases and J by 4 bases. The CDR3 loop spans 16 amino acids. The germline V gene has CDR1 SGHRS and CDR2 YFSETQ. The CDR3 DNA sequence: TGCGCCAGCAGCTTGGCTTTGGGACAGGTGCCCACTGAAGCTTTCTTT. Residues: CASSLALGQVPTEAFF.

This clone has a single count. The J gene is TRBJ1-4, the V gene TRBV5-1; no reliable D call. V lost 4 bases and J 7 bases, leaving 17 bases between the germline ends. This CDR3 contains 15 residues. In germline, CDR1 is SGHRS, CDR2 YFSETQ. The CDR3 sequence is CASSQGPLRSEKLFF. Here the CDR3 DNA reads TGCGCCAGCAGCCAAGGACCACTCCGGAGTGAAAAACTGTTTTTT. Full variable domain (remainder filled in from reference TRBV5-1 and TRBJ1-4): KAGVTQTPRYLIKTRGQQVTLSCSPISGHRSVSWYQQTPGQGLQFLFEYFSETQRNKGNFPGRFSGRQFSNSRSEMNVSTLELGDSALYLCASSQGPLRSEKLFFGSGTQLSVL.

This clone was seen a handful of times. The rearrangement links TRBV28 to TRBJ2-5, with D maybe TRBD1 (7 bases). Germline CDR1 reads MDHEN; CDR2 reads SYDVKM. The V end was cut by 10 bases, the J end by 5 bases, with 17 bases between. The CDR3 has 13 residues. The CDR3 protein is CAIAGGGRETQYF. The CDR3 bases are TGTGCCATCGCCGGAGGGGGCAGGGAGACCCAGTACTTC.

The chain carries TRBV18 and TRBJ1-1; possibly TRBD1 for D (6 bases). CDR1 is KGHSH, CDR2 LQKENI, per germline. This CDR3 has 16 residues. V was trimmed by 2 bases and J by 0 bases, leaving 13 bases between them. CDR3 DNA sequence: TGTGCCAGCTCACCAACCAGACAGGTCATGAACACTGAAGCTTTCTTT. Translated, it gives CASSPTRQVMNTEAFF.

The chain combines TRBV30 with TRBJ1-3; no firm D call. This CDR3 has 13 residues. The V end lost 7 bases, the J end lost 0 bases, and 10 bases lay between the germline ends. Germline-derived CDR1 and CDR2 are GTSNPN and SVGIG (reference sequence). The CDR3 nucleotides are TGTGCCTCTACTTGGGGCTCTGGAAACACCATATATTTT. Translated, it gives CASTWGSGNTIYF.

The chain recombines TRBV7-9 with TRBJ2-1, with D perhaps TRBD2 (5 bases). The V end was cut by 6 bases, the J end by 3 bases, with 15 bases between. Germline CDR1 is SEHNR and CDR2 is FQNEAQ (reference sequence). This CDR3 is built from 15 residues. The CDR3 reads CASSLAPTNYNEQFF. CDR3 in DNA: TGTGCCAGCAGTCTAGCCCCCACCAACTACAATGAGCAGTTCTTC.

The V call is TRBV20-1, the J call TRBJ2-7; 7 bases are shared with TRBD1. CDR1 is DFQATT and CDR2 is SNEGSKA in the germline V gene (reference sequence). This CDR3 is built from 11 residues. V lost 4 bases and J lost 5; bases outside the gene matches: 2. CDR3 bases: TGCAGTGCTACTGGGACAGACGAGCAGTACTTC. It encodes CSATGTDEQYF.

This clone appeared once. Other DNA sequences in this sample translate to the same CDR3. The chain is built from TRBV2 and TRBJ1-1, with D possibly matching TRBD1 (5 bases). V gave up 5 bases and J gave up 2 bases, with 6 bases separating them. This CDR3 contains 12 residues. Germline V gives CDR1 SNHLY, CDR2 FYNNEI. The DNA for the CDR3 is TGTGCCAGCAGTCAGGGAAACACTGAAGCTTTCTTT. Translated, it gives CASSQGNTEAFF.

V usage is TRBV10-1 and J usage is TRBJ2-5; D is perhaps TRBD2 (5 bases). The CDR3 is made up of 17 amino acids. Germline V gives CDR1 WNHNN, CDR2 SYGVQD (reference sequence). Deletions cut 2 bases from V and 4 bases from J, with 20 bases between. The CDR3 loop reads CASSERSGKGGGETQYF. CDR3 in DNA: TGCGCCAGCAGTGAGCGGTCCGGGAAAGGTGGAGGAGAGACCCAGTACTTC.

The genes are TRBV5-4 and TRBJ1-4; 9 nucleotides agree with TRBD1. The V and J ends lost 4 bases and 3 bases, in that order; junction bases with no gene match: 4. CDR3 length: 15 residues. Germline V gene data show CDR1 as SGHNT and CDR2 as YYREEE (reference sequence). The CDR3 sequence is CASSRTGGANEKLFF. CDR3 nucleotides: TGTGCCAGCAGCCGAACAGGGGGCGCTAATGAAAAACTGTTTTTT.

The chain is built from TRBV18 and TRBJ1-4, with D tentatively TRBD1 (5 bases). From germline, CDR1 is KGHSH and CDR2 LQKENI. The V end lost 3 bases, the J end lost 4 bases, and 12 bases lay between the germline ends. The CDR3 is made up of 15 amino acids. The CDR3 loop is CASSPEGLVNEKLFF. CDR3 in DNA: TGTGCCAGCTCACCCGAGGGGTTGGTTAATGAAAAACTGTTTTTT.

The chain has TRBV18 and TRBJ1-1; maybe TRBD1 (5 bases). The CDR3 totals 13 residues. V lost 3 bases and J lost 7, with 12 bases in between. Per the germline V gene, CDR1 is KGHSH and CDR2 is LQKENI. Written as DNA, the CDR3 is TGTGCCAGCTCACCTACTATGGGGGATGAAGCTTTCTTT. As protein: CASSPTMGDEAFF.

This clone came up a few times. This rearrangement joins TRBV2 to TRBJ1-2; 8 bases match TRBD1. Per the germline V gene, CDR1 is SNHLY and CDR2 is FYNNEI. V gave up 6 bases and J gave up 0 bases; unmatched junction bases: 6. The CDR3 sequence is 15 residues long. The CDR3 bases are TGTGCCAGCAGCGCGGACAGGGCAGCTAACTATGGCTACACCTTC. Translated, it gives CASSADRAANYGYTF.

The chain combines TRBV6-6 with TRBJ1-4, with D possibly TRBD1 on 5 matching bases. This CDR3 is built from 12 residues. Germline assignment: CDR1 MNHNY and CDR2 SVGAGI (reference sequence). Trimming stripped 2 bases from V and 13 bases from J, with 11 bases between. The CDR3: CASSYLVRGLFF. CDR3 DNA sequence: TGTGCCAGCAGTTACCTAGTAAGGGGACTGTTTTTT.

The chain combines TRBV27 with TRBJ1-4, with D unresolved. Germline V gives CDR1 MNHEY, CDR2 SMNVEV (reference sequence). Trimming left V 6 bases short and J 4 bases short, with 12 bases between. This CDR3 comprises 14 residues. The CDR3 DNA reads TGTGCCAGCAGAACGACGGGATATAATGAAAAACTGTTTTTT. Protein sequence: CASRTTGYNEKLFF.

DNA for the CDR3: TGTGCCAGCAGCCAAGCGAGTGAAGCTTTCTTT. Its protein product is CASSQASEAFF. The genes are TRBV4-2 and TRBJ1-1; D is ambiguous. Germline V gene data show CDR1 as LGHNA and CDR2 as YNFKEQ. The CDR3 consists of 11 residues. V lost 1 base and J 7 bases, leaving 4 bases between the germline ends.

The chain joins TRBV2 to TRBJ2-2; D is undetermined. The CDR3 is 13 amino acids. V was shortened by 4 bases and J by 6 bases, with 9 bases between the two germline ends. Germline V gene lookup returns CDR1 SNHLY and CDR2 FYNNEI. Here the CDR3 DNA reads TGTGCCAGCAGTGTCGAGTGGGCCGGGGAGCTGTTTTTT. This translates into CASSVEWAGELFF.

V usage is TRBV10-3 and J usage is TRBJ2-2; 11 nucleotides agree with TRBD1. CDR1 ENHRY and CDR2 SYGVKD come from the germline V gene. This CDR3 spans 15 amino acids. V shed 3 bases and J 8 bases; nucleotides not matched to a gene: 5. The CDR3 region has the DNA TGTGCCATCAGTGACGGACAGGGGGCGCTTGGGGAGCTGTTTTTT. Translated, it gives CAISDGQGALGELFF.

This clone was seen just once. The chain has TRBV6-1 and TRBJ2-1; D is uncertain. This CDR3 spans 15 amino acids. CDR1 is MNHNS, CDR2 SASEGT, per germline. Trimming took off 2 bases at V and 6 bases at J, with 14 bases between the two ends. CDR3 sequence: CASSEFSVSANEQFF. The CDR3 DNA reads as TGTGCCAGCAGTGAATTCAGTGTATCGGCCAATGAGCAGTTCTTC.

The chain employs TRBV30 and TRBJ2-2; D remains unclear. The CDR3 has 13 residues. V lost 2 bases to trimming and J lost 5 bases, with 9 bases between them. Germline-derived CDR1 and CDR2 are GTSNPN and SVGIG (reference sequence). CDR3 DNA sequence: TGTGCCTGGAGTCCCCAGGAAACCGGGGAGCTGTTTTTT. Protein sequence: CAWSPQETGELFF.

The V gene is TRBV7-8, the J gene TRBJ2-5; 11 nucleotides align to TRBD2. This CDR3 is 15 amino acids long. In germline, CDR1 is SGHVS, CDR2 FQNEAQ. Trimming removed 5 bases from V and 3 bases from J; junction bases left unmatched: 5. CDR3 DNA: TGTGCCAGCAGCCCGACTAGCGGGAATAAAGAGACCCAGTACTTC. It encodes CASSPTSGNKETQYF.

The chain couples TRBV28 to TRBJ1-1; no definite D call. Germline assignment: CDR1 MDHEN and CDR2 SYDVKM. There are 12 residues in the CDR3. V was clipped by 3 bases and J by 7 bases, with 9 bases between them. The CDR3 loop reads CASSFSDREAFF. The DNA for the CDR3 is TGTGCCAGCAGTTTCTCAGACCGTGAAGCTTTCTTT. Looking up the rest from reference TRBV28 and TRBJ1-1 gives the full variable domain: DVKVTQSSRYLVKRTGEKVFLECVQDMDHENMFWYRQDPGLGLRLIYFSYDVKMKEKGDIPEGYSVSREKKERFSLILESASTNQTSMYLCASSFSDREAFFGQGTRLTVV.